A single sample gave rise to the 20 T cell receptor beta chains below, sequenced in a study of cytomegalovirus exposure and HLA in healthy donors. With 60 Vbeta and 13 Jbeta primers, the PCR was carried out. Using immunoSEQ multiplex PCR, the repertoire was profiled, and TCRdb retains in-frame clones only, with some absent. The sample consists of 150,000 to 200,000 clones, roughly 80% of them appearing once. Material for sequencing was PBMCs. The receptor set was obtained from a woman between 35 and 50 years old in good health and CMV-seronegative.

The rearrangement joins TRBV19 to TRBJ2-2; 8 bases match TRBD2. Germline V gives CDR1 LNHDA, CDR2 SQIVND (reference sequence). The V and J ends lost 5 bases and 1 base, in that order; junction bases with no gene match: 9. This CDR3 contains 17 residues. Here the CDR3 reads CASSHPVAGRNTGELFF. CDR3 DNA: TGTGCCAGTAGTCACCCTGTAGCGGGACGGAACACCGGGGAGCTGTTTTTT. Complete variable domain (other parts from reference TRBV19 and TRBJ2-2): DGGITQSPKYLFRKEGQNVTLSCEQNLNHDAMYWYRQDPGQGLRLIYYSQIVNDFQKGDIAEGYSVSREKKESFPLTVTSAQKNPTAFYLCASSHPVAGRNTGELFFGEGSRLTVL.

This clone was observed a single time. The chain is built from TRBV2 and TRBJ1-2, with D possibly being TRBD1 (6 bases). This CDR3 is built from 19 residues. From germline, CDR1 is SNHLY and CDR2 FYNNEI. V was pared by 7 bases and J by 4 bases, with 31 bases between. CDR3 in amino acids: CASTLRQDSGSDRSYGYTF. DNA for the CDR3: TGTGCCAGCACACTTCGACAGGATTCAGGGTCCGACCGCTCCTATGGCTACACCTTC.

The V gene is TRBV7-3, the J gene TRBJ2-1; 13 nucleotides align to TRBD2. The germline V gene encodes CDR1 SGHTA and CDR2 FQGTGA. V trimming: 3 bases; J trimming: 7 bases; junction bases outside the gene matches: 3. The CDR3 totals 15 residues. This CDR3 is CASSLGLAGQNEQFF. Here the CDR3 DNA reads TGTGCCAGCAGCTTGGGACTAGCGGGGCAAAATGAGCAGTTCTTC. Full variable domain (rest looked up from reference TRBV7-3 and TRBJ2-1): GAGVSQTPSNKVTEKGKYVELRCDPISGHTALYWYRQSLGQGPEFLIYFQGTGAADDSGLPNDRFFAVRPEGSVSTLKIQRTERGDSAVYLCASSLGLAGQNEQFFGPGTRLTVL.

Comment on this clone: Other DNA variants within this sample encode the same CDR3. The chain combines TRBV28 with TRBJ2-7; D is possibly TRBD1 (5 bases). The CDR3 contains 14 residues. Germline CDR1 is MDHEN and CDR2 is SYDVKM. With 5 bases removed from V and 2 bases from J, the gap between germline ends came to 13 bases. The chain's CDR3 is CASSLGQGPYEQYF. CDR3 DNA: TGTGCCAGCAGTCTTGGACAAGGCCCCTACGAGCAGTACTTC.

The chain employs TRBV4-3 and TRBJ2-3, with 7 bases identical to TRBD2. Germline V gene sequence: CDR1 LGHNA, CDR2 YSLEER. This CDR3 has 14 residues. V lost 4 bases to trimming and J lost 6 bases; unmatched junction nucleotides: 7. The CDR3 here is CASSPTSAGDTQYF. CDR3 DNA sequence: TGCGCCAGCAGCCCCACTAGCGCAGGCGATACGCAGTATTTT.

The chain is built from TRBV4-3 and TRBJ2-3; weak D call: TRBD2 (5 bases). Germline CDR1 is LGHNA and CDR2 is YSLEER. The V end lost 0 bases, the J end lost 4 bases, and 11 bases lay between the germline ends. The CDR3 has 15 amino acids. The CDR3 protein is CASSQEVGVPDTQYF. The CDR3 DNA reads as TGCGCCAGCAGCCAAGAGGTGGGAGTACCAGATACGCAGTATTTT.

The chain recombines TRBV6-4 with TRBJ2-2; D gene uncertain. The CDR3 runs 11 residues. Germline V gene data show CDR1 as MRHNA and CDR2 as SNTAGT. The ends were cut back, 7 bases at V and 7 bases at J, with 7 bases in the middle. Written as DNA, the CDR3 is TGTGCCAGCATCGCCAGCGGGGAGCTGTTTTTT. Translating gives CASIASGELFF.

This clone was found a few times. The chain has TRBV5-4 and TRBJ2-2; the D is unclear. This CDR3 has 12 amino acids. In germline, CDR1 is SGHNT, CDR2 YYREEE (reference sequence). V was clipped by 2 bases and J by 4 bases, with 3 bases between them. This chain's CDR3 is CASSLATGELFF. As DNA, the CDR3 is TGTGCCAGCAGCTTAGCCACCGGGGAGCTGTTTTTT.

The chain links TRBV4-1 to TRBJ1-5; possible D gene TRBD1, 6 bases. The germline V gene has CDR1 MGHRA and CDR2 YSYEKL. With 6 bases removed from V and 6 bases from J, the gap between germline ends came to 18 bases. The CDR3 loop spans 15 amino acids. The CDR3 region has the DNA TGCGCCAGCAGTCGAGGGCGGGGGCAGAGTCAGCCCCAGCATTTT. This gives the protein CASSRGRGQSQPQHF.

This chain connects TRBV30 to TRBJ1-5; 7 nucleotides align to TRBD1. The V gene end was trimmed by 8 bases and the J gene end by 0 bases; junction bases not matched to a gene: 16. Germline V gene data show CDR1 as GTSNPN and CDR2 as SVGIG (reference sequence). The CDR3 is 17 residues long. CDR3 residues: CAAGQVGGLNSNQPQHF. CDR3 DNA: TGTGCCGCCGGACAGGTCGGTGGGCTGAATAGCAATCAGCCCCAGCATTTT.

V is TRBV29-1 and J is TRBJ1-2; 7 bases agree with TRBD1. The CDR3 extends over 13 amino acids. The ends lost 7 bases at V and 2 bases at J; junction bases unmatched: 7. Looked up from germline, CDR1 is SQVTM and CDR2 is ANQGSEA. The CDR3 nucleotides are TGCAGCGCCCACAGGGGAGCGAACTATGGCTACACCTTC. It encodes CSAHRGANYGYTF.

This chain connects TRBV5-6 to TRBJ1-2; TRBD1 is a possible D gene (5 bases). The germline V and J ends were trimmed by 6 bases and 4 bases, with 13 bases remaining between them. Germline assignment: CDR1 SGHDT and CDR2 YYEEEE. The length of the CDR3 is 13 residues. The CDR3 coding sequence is TGTGCCAGCACAGTAAGGGGATTCTATGGCTACACCTTC. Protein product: CASTVRGFYGYTF. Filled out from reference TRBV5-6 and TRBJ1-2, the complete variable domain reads DAGVTQSPTHLIKTRGQQVTLRCSPKSGHDTVSWYQQALGQGPQFIFQYYEEEERQRGNFPDRFSGHQFPNYSSELNVNALLLGDSALYLCASTVRGFYGYTFGSGTRLTVV.

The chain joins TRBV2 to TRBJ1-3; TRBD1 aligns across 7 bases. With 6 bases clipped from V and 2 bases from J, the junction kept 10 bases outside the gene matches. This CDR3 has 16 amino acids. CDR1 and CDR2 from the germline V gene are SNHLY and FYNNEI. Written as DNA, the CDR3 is TGTGCCAGCAGACTCCCGGGACAGAAACCTGGAAACACCATATATTTT. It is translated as CASRLPGQKPGNTIYF.

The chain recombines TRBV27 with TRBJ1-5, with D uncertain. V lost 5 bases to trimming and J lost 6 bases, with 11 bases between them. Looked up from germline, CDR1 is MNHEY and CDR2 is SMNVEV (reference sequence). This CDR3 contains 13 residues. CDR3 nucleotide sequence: TGTGCCAGCAGTCGCGAGGTCGGTCAGCCCCAGCATTTT. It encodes CASSREVGQPQHF.

The DNA for the CDR3 is TGCGCCAGCAGCTTGGACAGGGGTACCTCCTACGAGCAGTACTTC. This translates into CASSLDRGTSYEQYF. This chain uses TRBV5-1 with TRBJ2-7; TRBD1 matches at 7 bases. The CDR3 extends over 15 amino acids. Germline lookup yields CDR1 SGHRS and CDR2 YFSETQ. Trimming removed 0 bases from V and 0 bases from J; junction bases left unmatched: 3.

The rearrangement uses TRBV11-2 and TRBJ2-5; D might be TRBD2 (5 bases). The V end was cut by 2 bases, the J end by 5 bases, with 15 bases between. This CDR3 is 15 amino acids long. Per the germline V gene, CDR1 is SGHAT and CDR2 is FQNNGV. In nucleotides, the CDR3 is TGTGCCAGCAGCTTAACCCGCTCGGGCGGGGAGACCCAGTACTTC. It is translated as CASSLTRSGGETQYF. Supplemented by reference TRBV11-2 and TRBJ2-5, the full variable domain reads EAGVAQSPRYKIIEKRQSVAFWCNPISGHATLYWYQQILGQGPKLLIQFQNNGVVDDSQLPKDRFSAERLKGVDSTLKIQPAKLEDSAVYLCASSLTRSGGETQYFGPGTRLLVL.

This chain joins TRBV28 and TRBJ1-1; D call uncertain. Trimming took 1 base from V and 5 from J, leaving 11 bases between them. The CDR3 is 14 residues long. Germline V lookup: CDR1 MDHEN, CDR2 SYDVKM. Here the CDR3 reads CASSLFRGRTEAFF. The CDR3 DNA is TGTGCCAGCAGTTTATTCCGGGGTCGAACTGAAGCTTTCTTT. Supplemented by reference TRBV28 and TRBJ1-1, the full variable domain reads DVKVTQSSRYLVKRTGEKVFLECVQDMDHENMFWYRQDPGLGLRLIYFSYDVKMKEKGDIPEGYSVSREKKERFSLILESASTNQTSMYLCASSLFRGRTEAFFGQGTRLTVV.

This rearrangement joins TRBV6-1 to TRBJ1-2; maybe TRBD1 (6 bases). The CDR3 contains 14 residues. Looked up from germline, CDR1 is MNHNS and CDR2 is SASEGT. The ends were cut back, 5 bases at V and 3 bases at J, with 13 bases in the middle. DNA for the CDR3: TGTGCCAGCAGTTATACAGGGTTAGACTATGGCTACACCTTC. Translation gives CASSYTGLDYGYTF.

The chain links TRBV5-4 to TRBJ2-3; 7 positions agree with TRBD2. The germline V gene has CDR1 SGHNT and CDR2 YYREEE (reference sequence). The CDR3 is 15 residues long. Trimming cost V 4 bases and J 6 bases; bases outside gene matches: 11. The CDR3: CASSIGLAAKDTQYF. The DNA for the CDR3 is TGTGCCAGCAGCATCGGCCTAGCGGCCAAGGATACGCAGTATTTT.

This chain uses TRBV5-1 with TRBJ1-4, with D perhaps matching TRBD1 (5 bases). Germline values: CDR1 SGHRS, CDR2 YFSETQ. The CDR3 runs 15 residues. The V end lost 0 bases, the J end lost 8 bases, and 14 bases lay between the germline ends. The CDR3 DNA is TGCGCCAGCAGCTTGGCCGCTAGGGGTGGCGAAAAACTGTTTTTT. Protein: CASSLAARGGEKLFF.